Here is one T cell receptor beta chain with its context. The sample is drawn from a study of blood T cell repertoires in COVID-19. Study details: T cells, B-cell-depleted T cells, or PBMCs provided the cDNA or gDNA that served as material.

Study processing details: Scientists estimated how many nucleated cells there were by amplifying reference gene primers. TCRdb's copy holds only in-frame clones and misses some; the assay was immunoSEQ multiplex PCR. That table supplies the V and J calls and clone size; D and trimming were determined from the DNA. This table has 55,000 to 65,000 clones, approximately 86% appearing once. Deletions cut 6 bases from V and 2 bases from J, with 14 bases between. This CDR3 spans 14 amino acids. Germline V gene data show CDR1 as SGHAT and CDR2 as FQNNGV. The sequenced sample was peripheral blood. V gene TRBV11-2 combines with J gene TRBJ2-7; perhaps TRBD1 as D (6 bases). The sequence came from a man between 60 and 75 years old with acute or convalescent COVID-19. The chain's CDR3 is CASRPITGPYEQYF. The CDR3 DNA is TGTGCCAGCAGACCAATTACAGGGCCCTACGAGCAGTACTTC.